This TCR delta chain was recorded in a study of gamma-delta T cells after stem cell transplantation. CDR3 length: 19 amino acids. Germline CDR1 and CDR2: GEAIGNYY and EKD. TCRdb redid clone calling on the RT-PCR reads using CATT. The table has 500 to 750 delta-chain clones, 4.5% to 6.5% seen once. There are a few counts of this clone. A far more abundant clone sits one base away, making this likely a read error. The same CDR3 also results from other DNA sequences found in this sample. Sequencing was carried out using gamma-delta T cells. This TCR came from a human donor. It is not recorded whose cells these are; they may come from a transplant donor. The chain combines TRDV2 with TRDJ3; 12 bases align to TRDD3. The DNA for the CDR3 is TGTGCCTGTGACACCGTACTGGGGGATACCTCCTGGGACACCCGTCAGATGTTTTTC. Protein product: CACDTVLGDTSWDTRQMFF.